These 20 T cell receptor beta chains were all obtained from the same sample, sequenced in a study of T cells in Graves' hyperthyroidism and ophthalmopathy. RNA transcripts provided the source from which TCR beta CDR3 regions were amplified. TCR CDR3 underwent first-round RT-PCR with the HTBI primer set. MiXCR, applied by TCRdb to the multiplex PCR reads, yields one record per CDR3 protein. This table has about 380,000 distinct CDR3 sequences, under 20% appearing once. Sequencing was carried out using blood. All receptors come from a man between 18 and 35 years old with Graves' ophthalmopathy.

This chain joins TRBV4-2 and TRBJ2-2; no clear D. Germline loops: CDR1 LGHNA, CDR2 YNFKEQ. Trimming cost V 0 bases and J 8 bases, with 7 bases left between them. The CDR3 totals 13 residues. CDR3 bases: TGTGCCAGCAGCCAAGATCCCTGGGGGGAGCTGTTTTTT. Protein: CASSQDPWGELFF.

This clonotype was detected ten times or more. CDR3 sequence (DNA): TGTGCCAGCAGTTTCTCTCCCCAGGGGTCCTACGAGCAGTACTTC. Protein sequence: CASSFSPQGSYEQYF. V gene TRBV12-3 or TRBV12-4 combines with J gene TRBJ2-7; D perhaps matches TRBD1 (6 bases). V lost 3 bases to trimming and J lost 1 base, with 13 bases between them. The CDR3 sequence is 15 residues long.

This clonotype was recorded many times. CDR3 DNA sequence: TGCAGTGCTAGAGAACGGACGGCCTATCAGCCCCAGCATTTT. This encodes CSARERTAYQPQHF. The chain carries TRBV20-1 and TRBJ1-5, with no clear D. V gave up 0 bases and J gave up 5 bases, with 11 bases separating them. This CDR3 is 14 amino acids long. CDR1 DFQATT and CDR2 SNEGSKA come from the germline V gene (reference sequence).

This clonotype came up many times. The J gene is TRBJ2-3, the V gene TRBV7-6; D might be TRBD1 (6 bases). Per the germline V gene, CDR1 is SGHVS and CDR2 is FNYEAQ. Trimming left V 5 bases short and J 0 bases short, with 12 bases between. The CDR3 spans 15 residues. The DNA for the CDR3 is TGTGCCAGCAGCCCTTGGACAGAAAGCACAGATACGCAGTATTTT. Protein: CASSPWTESTDTQYF.

This sequence joins TRBV9 and TRBJ2-3, with 7 bases aligning to TRBD2. Germline CDR1 SGDLS, CDR2 YYNGEE. This CDR3 has 15 amino acids. With 4 bases clipped from V and 4 bases from J, the junction kept 9 bases outside the gene matches. CDR3 protein: CASSTSGGSADTQYF. In nucleotides, the CDR3 is TGTGCCAGCAGCACCTCGGGGGGTTCGGCAGATACGCAGTATTTT.

The chain employs TRBV6-1 and TRBJ2-5; 11 bases fit TRBD2. Unmatched junction bases numbered 13, after V lost 5 bases and J lost 5 bases. CDR1 MNHNS and CDR2 SASEGT come from the germline V gene. CDR3 size: 17 residues. CDR3 amino acids: CASSSGLAEQGVETQYF. The CDR3 coding sequence is TGTGCCAGCAGTTCGGGACTAGCGGAACAAGGTGTGGAGACCCAGTACTTC.

At least ten counts were recorded for this clonotype. V usage is TRBV19 and J usage is TRBJ1-1, with D uncertain. Germline V gene data show CDR1 as LNHDA and CDR2 as SQIVND (reference sequence). The CDR3 sequence is 13 residues long. V was cut by 1 base and J by 3 bases, with 6 bases left in between. Here the CDR3 DNA reads TGTGCCAGTAGTATAGGTCGCTACACTGAAGCTTTCTTT. It specifies CASSIGRYTEAFF.

As concerns this clonotype: A much larger clone lies one base from this, so it may be a read error. The chain uses TRBV10-3 and TRBJ1-2, with D possibly matching TRBD1 (6 bases). Germline V gene data show CDR1 as ENHRY and CDR2 as SYGVKD. This CDR3 comprises 15 residues. The V gene lost 3 bases and the J gene lost 3 bases, with 14 bases spanning the gap. The CDR3 protein is CAISDPGGGDYGYTF. The CDR3 DNA is TGTGCCATCAGTGACCCCGGAGGGGGGGACTATGGCTACACCTTC.

This chain uses TRBV2 with TRBJ2-1; TRBD2 matches at 11 bases. J gave up 9 bases and V 8 bases, and 9 bases lay outside the gene matches. Looked up from germline, CDR1 is SNHLY and CDR2 is FYNNEI. This CDR3 spans 14 amino acids. The CDR3 protein is CASGGSGGAVEQFF. CDR3 in DNA: TGTGCCAGCGGAGGTAGCGGGGGGGCGGTTGAGCAGTTCTTC.

Notes on this clonotype: This may come from a read error, since a much larger clone is one base off. This chain connects TRBV12-3 or TRBV12-4 to TRBJ2-2; D ambiguous. The CDR3 sequence is 15 residues long. Between the trimmed V and J ends, which lost 6 bases and 6 bases, there was a span of 17 bases. Written as DNA, the CDR3 is TGTGCCAGCAGCCAACGTCAACCTTCCGCCGGGGAGCTGTTTTTT. Translation: CASSQRQPSAGELFF.

The chain combines TRBV2 with TRBJ1-1; D uncertain. This CDR3 is 12 amino acids long. Germline V gives CDR1 SNHLY, CDR2 FYNNEI. The V end lost 3 bases, the J end lost 7 bases, and 9 bases lay between the germline ends. The DNA of the CDR3 is TGTGCCAGCAGTGACCGGGAGAGTGAAGCTTTCTTT. This translates into CASSDRESEAFF.

This clonotype was recorded a few times. The V call is TRBV18, the J call TRBJ2-1, with 12 bases that match TRBD1. After removal of 6 bases from V and 6 bases from J, the junction contained 6 bases not matched to a gene. Germline V gives CDR1 KGHSH, CDR2 LQKENI. The CDR3 consists of 15 residues. CDR3 sequence: CASSQGQGAGNEQFF. In DNA, the CDR3 is TGTGCCAGCTCCCAGGGACAGGGGGCGGGCAATGAGCAGTTCTTC.

This clonotype has ten or more counts. The gene calls are TRBV7-3 and TRBJ2-1, with 9 positions matching TRBD1. The CDR3 totals 15 residues. Germline V gene lookup returns CDR1 SGHTA and CDR2 FQGTGA. Germline trimming cut 5 bases from V and 0 bases from J; bases unmatched to any gene: 2. The CDR3 protein is CASSVTGGSYNEQFF. As DNA, the CDR3 is TGTGCCAGCAGCGTGACAGGGGGCTCCTACAATGAGCAGTTCTTC.

The rearrangement uses TRBV7-9 and TRBJ1-4; 7 bases agree with TRBD1. The V and J ends lost 8 bases and 8 bases, in that order; junction bases with no gene match: 8. Germline CDR1 SEHNR, CDR2 FQNEAQ (reference sequence). CDR3 size: 13 residues. The CDR3 loop is CASDQGDREKLFF. The DNA of the CDR3 is TGTGCCAGCGATCAGGGGGACCGAGAAAAACTGTTTTTT.

The chain recombines TRBV19 with TRBJ1-4, with 7 bases that match TRBD1. Per the germline V gene, CDR1 is LNHDA and CDR2 is SQIVND (reference sequence). CDR3 size: 14 residues. The V and J ends lost 6 bases and 7 bases, in that order; junction bases with no gene match: 8. The CDR3 DNA follows: TGTGCCAGTAGACTCACAGGGGCACGTGAAAAACTGTTTTTT. Amino acid sequence: CASRLTGAREKLFF.

This clonotype was observed a handful of times. The V gene is TRBV19, the J gene TRBJ2-7, with D perhaps matching TRBD1 or TRBD2 (6 bases each). CDR3 length: 14 amino acids. CDR1 and CDR2 (germline): LNHDA, SQIVND (reference sequence). V was clipped by 3 bases and J by 3 bases, with 12 bases between them. CDR3 bases: TGTGCCAGTAGTATCGCGGGACAAGTCTACGAGCAGTACTTC. This gives the protein CASSIAGQVYEQYF.

This clonotype was seen a few times. The chain recombines TRBV19 with TRBJ1-1; D might be TRBD1 (5 bases). The CDR3 is made up of 17 amino acids. Trimming removed 2 bases at V and 1 base at J, with 17 bases between. Germline V lookup: CDR1 LNHDA, CDR2 SQIVND (reference sequence). As DNA, the CDR3 is TGTGCCAGTAGTATAAGAACTGAACGGGGGTGGAACACTGAAGCTTTCTTT. Amino acid sequence: CASSIRTERGWNTEAFF.

This clonotype was seen at least ten times. The chain joins TRBV2 to TRBJ1-1, with 9 bases matching TRBD1. J gave up 7 bases and V 5 bases, and 5 bases lay outside the gene matches. The CDR3 loop spans 13 amino acids. The germline V gene encodes CDR1 SNHLY and CDR2 FYNNEI. CDR3 nucleotides: TGTGCCAGCAGTTTCTACAGGGGGCTTGAAGCTTTCTTT. Its protein product is CASSFYRGLEAFF.

This clonotype was recorded only once. The chain links TRBV6-2 or TRBV6-3 to TRBJ2-3, with 12 bases matching TRBD2. This CDR3 region has 16 residues. CDR1 and CDR2 from the germline V gene are MNHEY and SVGEGT. J gave up 3 bases and V 6 bases, and 7 bases lay outside the gene matches. CDR3 protein: CASSKTSGGFTDTQYF. The CDR3 region has the DNA TGTGCCAGCAGCAAGACTAGCGGGGGTTTTACAGATACGCAGTATTTT.

For this clonotype: This sequence may be a read error, since a much larger clone differs from it by one base. The gene calls are TRBV6-2 or TRBV6-3 and TRBJ2-3; TRBD2 is a possible D gene (7 bases). V lost 11 bases, J lost 4 bases, and 19 bases lay in between. This CDR3 has 14 residues. The V gene's germline CDR1 is MNHEY and CDR2 SVGEGT. The CDR3, as DNA: TGTGCCGGCACCACATCCGGGGGGCCAGATACGCAGTATTTT. Its protein product is CAGTTSGGPDTQYF.